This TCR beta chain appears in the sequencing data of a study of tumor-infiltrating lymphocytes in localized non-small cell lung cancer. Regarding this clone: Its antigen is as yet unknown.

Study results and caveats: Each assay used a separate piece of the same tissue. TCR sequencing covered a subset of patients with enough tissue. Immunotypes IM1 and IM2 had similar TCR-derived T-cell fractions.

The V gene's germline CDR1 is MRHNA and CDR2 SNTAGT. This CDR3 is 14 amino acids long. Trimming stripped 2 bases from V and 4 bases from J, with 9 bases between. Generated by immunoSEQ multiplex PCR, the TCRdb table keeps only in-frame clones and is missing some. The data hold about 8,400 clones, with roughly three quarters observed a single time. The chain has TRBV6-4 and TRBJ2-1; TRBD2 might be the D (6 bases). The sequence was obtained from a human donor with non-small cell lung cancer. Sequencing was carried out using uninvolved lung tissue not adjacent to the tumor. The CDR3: CASSDGGIYNEQFF. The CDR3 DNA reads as TGTGCCAGCAGTGACGGCGGGATTTACAATGAGCAGTTCTTC.